This T cell receptor beta chain stems from a study of cytomegalovirus exposure and HLA in healthy donors. Turning to the study itself: The study placed 80% to 90% of its roughly 410 genotyped donors in the Caucasian-associated ancestry cluster. Findings and caveats of the study: Researchers reportedly found TCR beta sequences accurately predicted most subjects' HLA-A and HLA-B alleles. Available immune exposure information was restricted to CMV serostatus only.

This CDR3 region has 13 residues. CDR1 and CDR2 from the germline V gene are SGDLS and YYNGEE. The V end lost 0 bases, the J end lost 6 bases, and 9 bases lay between the germline ends. About this clone: What it binds is not known.

The donors gave bone marrow, and they were healthy. The PCR had 60 Vbeta and 13 Jbeta primers. Method: immunoSEQ multiplex PCR; TCRdb's copy keeps in-frame clones and lacks some. The sample holds some 220,000 clones, 78% seen once. The TCR was taken from a boy younger than 18 in good health and CMV-seronegative. The chain couples TRBV9 to TRBJ1-1; no firm D call. Input material: PBMCs. This chain's CDR3 is CASSVVGRAEAFF. The CDR3 DNA reads TGTGCCAGCAGCGTAGTGGGGAGAGCTGAAGCTTTCTTT.